Sequencing of this T cell receptor (beta chain) was carried out in a study of T cell responses to AZD1222 COVID-19 vaccine. Concerning this clone: Antigen: not known.

Sequencing used immunoSEQ multiplex PCR; TCRdb keeps in-frame clones, though not all of them. This sample has tens of thousands of clones; 88% occur once, and the top ten carry 9% to 14%. Study-wide findings and caveats: Rises in breadth and depth of Spike-specific TCRs came after two AZD1222 doses. Donors were mostly white British, more females; clonal diversity possibly underestimated. Sampling captured repertoires only after the peak T cell response.

The ends lost 6 bases at V and 8 bases at J; junction bases unmatched: 6. The germline V gene has CDR1 MNHEY and CDR2 SVGAGI. There are 13 residues in the CDR3. The V and J genes are TRBV6-5 and TRBJ1-2; 10 nucleotides line up with TRBD1. Sequenced material: peripheral blood, taken 28 days after the second AZD1222 dose. This receptor was taken from an adult who received the AZD1222 COVID-19 vaccine. This CDR3 reads CASRPDRGEGYTF. The DNA for the CDR3 is TGTGCCAGCAGGCCGGACAGGGGGGAAGGCTACACCTTC.